This record looks at one TCR beta chain sequence and its context. No antigen is known for it. This sample was taken from a study of shared clonotypes between healthy human individuals. General study points: Clonotype sharing among donors likely depends on sequencing depth.

This CDR3 contains 15 residues. Deletions cut 5 bases from V and 9 bases from J, with 20 bases between. Germline V gene data show CDR1 as MDHEN and CDR2 as SYDVKM. Sequenced by immunoSEQ multiplex PCR; TCRdb stores in-frame clones only, minus some. The sample records approximately 740,000 clones, around two thirds being singletons. The sample comprised memory CD4+ T cells sorted from blood. Noted subset: CD45RA-negative fraction. The TCR was taken from a woman younger than 45 in good health. J is TRBJ1-5 and V is TRBV28, with TRBD1 as a possible D gene (6 bases). CDR3 region: CASSRGDTRMAPQHF. CDR3 sequence (DNA): TGTGCCAGCAGTCGAGGGGACACTAGAATGGCGCCCCAGCATTTT. Complete variable domain (other parts from reference TRBV28 and TRBJ1-5): DVKVTQSSRYLVKRTGEKVFLECVQDMDHENMFWYRQDPGLGLRLIYFSYDVKMKEKGDIPEGYSVSREKKERFSLILESASTNQTSMYLCASSRGDTRMAPQHFGDGTRLSIL.